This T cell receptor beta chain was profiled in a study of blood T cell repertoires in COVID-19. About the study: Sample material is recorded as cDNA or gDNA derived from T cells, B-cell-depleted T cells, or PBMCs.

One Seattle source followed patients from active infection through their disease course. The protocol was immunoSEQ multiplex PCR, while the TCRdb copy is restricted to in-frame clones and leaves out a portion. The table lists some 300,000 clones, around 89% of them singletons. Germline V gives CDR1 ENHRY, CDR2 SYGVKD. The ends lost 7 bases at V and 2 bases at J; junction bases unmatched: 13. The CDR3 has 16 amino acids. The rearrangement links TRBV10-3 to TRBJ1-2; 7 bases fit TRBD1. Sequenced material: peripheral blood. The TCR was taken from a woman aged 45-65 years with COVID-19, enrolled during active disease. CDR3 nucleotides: TGTGCCATCAATAGAATAGGGACAGAGCTAAACTATGGCTACACCTTC. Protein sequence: CAINRIGTELNYGYTF.